Listed here are 25 T cell receptor beta chains from one sample, sequenced in a study of T-cell memory formation after mild COVID-19. TCRdb reprocessed the 5' RACE reads via MiXCR and lists one record per CDR3 protein. The repertoire has under 450,000 distinct CDR3 sequences, 20% to 25% of them found once; the top ten carry about 21%. Sequenced sample: PBMCs or a T cell subset sorted from them (not recorded which). The receptors were sampled from a man aged 18 to 29 who had mild COVID-19 (a few samples of this study predate the infection). Cell type and time point are not known.

The rearrangement uses TRBV7-9 and TRBJ2-1, with 10 bases lining up with TRBD2. V was clipped by 1 base and J by 7 bases; unmatched bases: 7. Germline V lookup: CDR1 SEHNR, CDR2 FQNEAQ (reference sequence). The CDR3 sequence is 16 residues long. For the CDR3, the DNA is TGTGCCAGCAGCTTAGGGCTAGCGGGGGAGAGGAATGAGCAGTTCTTC. Its translation: CASSLGLAGERNEQFF.

The sample holds a few counts of this clonotype. The chain joins TRBV28 to TRBJ1-1, with 10 bases lining up with TRBD1. The germline V gene encodes CDR1 MDHEN and CDR2 SYDVKM. This CDR3 region has 12 residues. V shed 10 bases and J 6 bases; nucleotides not matched to a gene: 5. For the CDR3, the DNA is TGTGCCACCGACAGGGGGCCTTCTGAAGCTTTCTTT. This sequence encodes CATDRGPSEAFF. Filled out from reference TRBV28 and TRBJ1-1, the complete variable domain reads DVKVTQSSRYLVKRTGEKVFLECVQDMDHENMFWYRQDPGLGLRLIYFSYDVKMKEKGDIPEGYSVSREKKERFSLILESASTNQTSMYLCATDRGPSEAFFGQGTRLTVV.

The chain links TRBV7-9 to TRBJ2-2; D possibly uses TRBD1 or TRBD2 (5 bases each). The germline V gene encodes CDR1 SEHNR and CDR2 FQNEAQ (reference sequence). V lost 6 bases to trimming and J lost 1 base, with 15 bases between them. The CDR3 covers 16 residues. CDR3: CASRPAGAWNTGELFF. CDR3 in DNA: TGTGCCAGCAGGCCTGCCGGGGCTTGGAACACCGGGGAGCTGTTTTTT.

This clonotype was seen at least ten times. The genes are TRBV29-1 and TRBJ2-2; no reliable D call. The germline CDR1 and CDR2 sequences are SQVTM and ANQGSEA. The CDR3 is made up of 14 amino acids. Trimming stripped 2 bases from V and 2 bases from J, with 9 bases between. The chain's CDR3 is CSVEKQLNTGELFF. As DNA, the CDR3 is TGCAGCGTTGAAAAACAGCTTAACACCGGGGAGCTGTTTTTT.

This clonotype turned up a few times. This chain links TRBV7-9 with TRBJ2-7; D not resolved. V was trimmed by 1 base and J by 7 bases, leaving 5 bases between them. The CDR3 extends over 11 amino acids. Germline lookup yields CDR1 SEHNR and CDR2 FQNEAQ (reference sequence). The CDR3 sequence: CASSLVQEQYF. In nucleotides, the CDR3 is TGTGCCAGCAGCTTAGTACAGGAGCAGTACTTC.

This clonotype came up a few times. The junction differs from germline at one of its ends, possibly a read error. The chain employs TRBV7-9 and TRBJ2-1; D is unclear. The CDR3 covers 11 residues. Per germline, CDR1 SEHNR and CDR2 FQNEAQ (reference sequence). CDR3 DNA: TGTGCCAGCAGCTTAGAGGTGCCCAGATACTTC. It is translated as CASSLEVPRYF. Drawing the rest from reference TRBV7-9 and TRBJ2-1, the complete variable domain is DTGVSQNPRHKITKRGQNVTFRCDPISEHNRLYWYRQTLGQGPEFLTYFQNEAQLEKSRLLSDRFSAERPKGSFSTLEIQRTEQGDSAMYLCASSLEVPRYFGPGTRLTVL.

The J gene is TRBJ2-7, the V gene TRBV7-2; D gene ambiguous. The CDR3 has 14 residues. In germline, CDR1 is SGHTA, CDR2 FQGNSA. Between the trimmed V and J ends, which lost 5 bases and 0 bases, there was a span of 11 bases. CDR3 nucleotides: TGTGCCAGCAGCCCTCGCGGCACCTCCTACGAGCAGTACGTC. The encoded protein is CASSPRGTSYEQYV.

This clonotype appeared many times. This chain joins TRBV12-3 or TRBV12-4 and TRBJ2-1, with D tentatively TRBD2 (5 bases). The CDR3 length is 14 residues. V was trimmed by 5 bases and J by 9 bases, leaving 17 bases between them. The CDR3 loop reads CASSPPLTRGEQFF. The DNA for the CDR3 is TGTGCCAGCAGTCCCCCGCTCACTAGAGGTGAGCAGTTCTTC.

The V gene is TRBV29-1, the J gene TRBJ1-2, with 8 bases that match TRBD1. Trimming took 7 bases from V and 8 from J; bases not matched to a gene: 9. The CDR3 consists of 12 residues. Germline values: CDR1 SQVTM, CDR2 ANQGSEA. The CDR3 region has the DNA TGCAGCGCTGGGCAGGGGGCAAAGGGCTACACCTTC. As protein: CSAGQGAKGYTF.

The chain employs TRBV12-3 or TRBV12-4 and TRBJ1-5; D is perhaps TRBD1 (6 bases). Trimming cost V 10 bases and J 4 bases, with 20 bases left between them. The CDR3 length is 15 residues. For the CDR3, the DNA is TGTGCCACCCAACTAAGGGGGGAGTGGAATCAGCCCCAGCATTTT. It translates to CATQLRGEWNQPQHF.

This chain uses TRBV5-6 with TRBJ1-2; the D is unclear. The CDR3 has 13 amino acids. The V and J ends lost 7 bases and 6 bases respectively, with 16 bases between them. Per germline, CDR1 SGHDT and CDR2 YYEEEE. CDR3 nucleotide sequence: TGTGCCAGCTCCCCCCGGCCGGACGATGGCTACACCTTC. Its protein product is CASSPRPDDGYTF.

The V and J genes are TRBV20-1 and TRBJ1-1; a weak D match, TRBD1 (5 bases). CDR3 size: 15 residues. Germline-derived CDR1 and CDR2 are DFQATT and SNEGSKA (reference sequence). V lost 4 bases, J lost 6 bases, and 21 bases lay in between. The CDR3 DNA sequence: TGCAGTGCTAACTCGGGCCCTTCGGTGGGGGCTGAAGCTTTCTTT. Amino acids: CSANSGPSVGAEAFF.

This CDR3 reads CSARGLAQDKLSTDTQYF. CDR3 DNA: TGCAGTGCTAGAGGGTTGGCGCAGGACAAACTTAGCACAGATACGCAGTATTTT. The chain employs TRBV20-1 and TRBJ2-3, with D maybe TRBD1 (5 bases). V lost 1 base and J 0 bases, leaving 20 bases between the germline ends. This CDR3 has 18 residues. From germline, CDR1 is DFQATT and CDR2 SNEGSKA (reference sequence).

The chain combines TRBV9 with TRBJ2-3, with D maybe TRBD2 (7 bases). Trimming took 2 bases from V and 0 from J, leaving 10 bases between them. From germline, CDR1 is SGDLS and CDR2 YYNGEE. The CDR3 spans 15 residues. CDR3 residues: CASSVAGASTDTQYF. In DNA, the CDR3 is TGTGCCAGCAGCGTCGCGGGGGCCAGCACAGATACGCAGTATTTT.

V gene TRBV12-3 or TRBV12-4 combines with J gene TRBJ2-7; TRBD1 might be the D (6 bases). V lost 5 bases, J lost 7 bases, and 15 bases lay in between. CDR3 length: 13 amino acids. CDR3 sequence reads: CASSRQTGAEQYF. Here the CDR3 DNA reads TGTGCCAGCAGTCGTCAGACAGGCGCAGAGCAGTACTTC.

This clonotype appeared many times. The chain couples TRBV10-3 to TRBJ2-6; TRBD2 might be the D (6 bases). V shed 4 bases and J shed 2 bases, with 12 bases lying between them. From germline, CDR1 is ENHRY and CDR2 SYGVKD. The CDR3 is 16 residues long. The CDR3 nucleotides are TGTGCCATCAGTGGAACAGGAGGGGCTGGGGCCAACGTCCTGACTTTC. Translating it yields CAISGTGGAGANVLTF.

This clonotype was counted a few times. The genes are TRBV24-1 and TRBJ2-6, with a possible D match to TRBD2 (5 bases). V lost 3 bases, J lost 4 bases, and 9 bases lay in between. The CDR3 loop spans 15 amino acids. Germline loops: CDR1 KGHDR, CDR2 SFDVKD. The CDR3: CATSDTREGANVLTF. CDR3 DNA sequence: TGTGCCACCAGTGATACCCGGGAAGGGGCCAACGTCCTGACTTTC.

This clonotype has a handful of counts. The chain recombines TRBV12-3 or TRBV12-4 with TRBJ1-6; D remains unclear. Trimming cost V 1 base and J 4 bases, with 8 bases left between them. The CDR3 contains 15 residues. CDR3 amino acids: CASSLGGLYNSPLHF. The CDR3 DNA reads as TGTGCCAGCAGTTTAGGGGGTTTGTATAATTCACCCCTCCACTTT.

This clonotype was counted many times. The rearrangement uses TRBV12-3 or TRBV12-4 and TRBJ2-3; D gene uncertain. Trimming took off 6 bases at V and 8 bases at J, with 15 bases between the two ends. CDR3 length: 13 residues. For the CDR3, the DNA is TGTGCCAGCAGAAGTCCGGGCTTCGGTACGCAGTATTTT. Its translation is CASRSPGFGTQYF.

The genes are TRBV5-1 and TRBJ2-7; D is unresolved. Looked up from germline, CDR1 is SGHRS and CDR2 is YFSETQ. V gave up 0 bases and J gave up 0 bases, with 10 bases separating them. This CDR3 is built from 15 residues. CDR3 region: CASSLVSASSYEQYF. The CDR3 DNA sequence: TGCGCCAGCAGCTTGGTCTCAGCGAGCTCCTACGAGCAGTACTTC.

This clonotype was observed a few times. The V call is TRBV6-1, the J call TRBJ2-3; 8 positions match TRBD1. The CDR3 loop spans 14 amino acids. Trimming took 5 bases from V and 6 from J; bases not matched to a gene: 7. CDR1 is MNHNS, CDR2 SASEGT, per germline. The CDR3 DNA reads TGTGCCAGCAGTCGGACAGGGTTCATGGATACGCAGTATTTT. Translation: CASSRTGFMDTQYF.

This clonotype was detected a few times. The chain uses TRBV7-2 and TRBJ2-5; D remains ambiguous. Germline CDR1 reads SGHTA; CDR2 reads FQGNSA. The CDR3 is 13 amino acids. Trimming left V 4 bases short and J 5 bases short, with 11 bases between. Here the CDR3 reads CASSSPPVETQYF. DNA of the CDR3: TGTGCCAGCAGCTCCCCCCCCGTGGAGACCCAGTACTTC.

CDR3 DNA: TGTGCCTGGAGTGGAGGGCAGGGGGGGCAGTACTTC. Protein: CAWSGGQGGQYF. The chain joins TRBV30 to TRBJ2-7; TRBD1 might be the D (7 bases). The CDR3 is 12 residues long. The germline gives CDR1 GTSNPN, CDR2 SVGIG (reference sequence). Deletions cut 1 base from V and 9 bases from J, with 13 bases between.

The J gene is TRBJ1-5, the V gene TRBV4-1, with 7 bases identical to TRBD1. From germline, CDR1 is MGHRA and CDR2 YSYEKL. Losses at the gene ends were 5 bases for V and 4 bases for J; bases not matched to a gene: 14. The CDR3 is 17 amino acids. Written as DNA, the CDR3 is TGCGCCAGCAGCTTACGACAGGGTATCTCAGGGAATCAGCCCCAGCATTTT. It is translated as CASSLRQGISGNQPQHF.

Only a few counts were recorded for this clonotype. The chain joins TRBV7-3 to TRBJ2-3; the D gene is possibly TRBD2 (5 bases). CDR3 length equals 14 residues. Germline values: CDR1 SGHTA, CDR2 FQGTGA. Deletions cut 4 bases from V and 7 bases from J, with 15 bases between. The CDR3 loop is CASSSGLQGNTQYF. Written as DNA, the CDR3 is TGTGCCAGCAGCTCTGGACTGCAAGGGAATACGCAGTATTTT.